This TCR beta chain comes out of a study of blood T cell repertoires in COVID-19. Study information: Sites in the United States, Italy and Spain provided acute and convalescent COVID-19 samples.

Only in-frame clones appear in the TCRdb table, and some are missing; sequencing was by immunoSEQ multiplex PCR. The sample carries around 180,000 clones, approximately 85% recorded once. Everyone who took part was about 18 to 90 years old, and they came from some 23 US areas. Clinical history as reported by participants underpinned cohort assignment. The CDR3 is made up of 13 amino acids. Trimming took off 4 bases at V and 1 base at J, with 7 bases between the two ends. Germline assignment: CDR1 SGHAT and CDR2 FQNNGV. Material for sequencing was PBMCs or T cells enriched from blood (not recorded which). V and J are TRBV11-2 and TRBJ1-1, with D perhaps TRBD1 (6 bases). This TCR derives from a woman in her twenties or thirties who had recovered from COVID-19. The CDR3 DNA reads as TGTGCCAGCAGCTACAGGGAGAACACTGAAGCTTTCTTT. Encoded protein: CASSYRENTEAFF.